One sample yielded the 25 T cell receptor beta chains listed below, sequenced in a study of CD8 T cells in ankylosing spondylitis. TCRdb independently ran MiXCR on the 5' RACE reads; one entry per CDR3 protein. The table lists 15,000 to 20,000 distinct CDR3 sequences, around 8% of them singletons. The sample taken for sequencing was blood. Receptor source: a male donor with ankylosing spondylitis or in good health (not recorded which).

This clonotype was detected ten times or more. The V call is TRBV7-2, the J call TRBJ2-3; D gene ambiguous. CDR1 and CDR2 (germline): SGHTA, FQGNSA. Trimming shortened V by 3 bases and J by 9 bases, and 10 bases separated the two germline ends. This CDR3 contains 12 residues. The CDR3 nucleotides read TGTGCCAGCAGCTTGCGTGCTGGGACGCAGTATTTT. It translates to CASSLRAGTQYF. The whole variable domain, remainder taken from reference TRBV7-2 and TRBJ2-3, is GAGVSQSPSNKVTEKGKDVELRCDPISGHTALYWYRQSLGQGLEFLIYFQGNSAPDKSGLPSDRFSAERTGGSVSTLTIQRTQQEDSAVYLCASSLRAGTQYFGPGTRLTVL.

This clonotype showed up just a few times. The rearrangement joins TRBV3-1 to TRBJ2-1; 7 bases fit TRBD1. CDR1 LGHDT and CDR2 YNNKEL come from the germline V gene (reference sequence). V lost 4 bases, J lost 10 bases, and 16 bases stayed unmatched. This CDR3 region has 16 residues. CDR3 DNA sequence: TGTGCCAGCAGCCTAGAGGGGGCCCCCCAGACAAGAGAGCAGTTCTTC. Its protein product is CASSLEGAPQTREQFF.

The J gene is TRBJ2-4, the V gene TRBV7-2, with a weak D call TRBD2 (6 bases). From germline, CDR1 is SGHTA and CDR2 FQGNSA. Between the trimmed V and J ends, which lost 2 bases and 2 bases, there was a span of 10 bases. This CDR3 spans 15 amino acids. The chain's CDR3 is CASSLRDLTKNIQYF. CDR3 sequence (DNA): TGTGCCAGCAGCTTACGGGACTTGACCAAAAACATTCAGTACTTC. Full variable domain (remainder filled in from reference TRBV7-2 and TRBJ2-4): GAGVSQSPSNKVTEKGKDVELRCDPISGHTALYWYRQSLGQGLEFLIYFQGNSAPDKSGLPSDRFSAERTGGSVSTLTIQRTQQEDSAVYLCASSLRDLTKNIQYFGAGTRLSVL.

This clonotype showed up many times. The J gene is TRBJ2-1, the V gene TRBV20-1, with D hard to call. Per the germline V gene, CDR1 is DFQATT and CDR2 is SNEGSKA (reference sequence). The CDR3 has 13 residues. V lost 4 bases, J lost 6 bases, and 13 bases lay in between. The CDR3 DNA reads TGCAGTGCTAACCTGGAGTTGGGCAATGAGCAGTTCTTC. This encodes CSANLELGNEQFF.

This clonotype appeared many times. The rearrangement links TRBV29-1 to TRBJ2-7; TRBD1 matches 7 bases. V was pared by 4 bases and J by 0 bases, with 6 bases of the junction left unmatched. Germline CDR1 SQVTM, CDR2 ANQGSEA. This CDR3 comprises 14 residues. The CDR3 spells CSVGGQMSSYEQYF. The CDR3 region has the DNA TGCAGCGTTGGGGGACAGATGAGCTCCTACGAGCAGTACTTC.

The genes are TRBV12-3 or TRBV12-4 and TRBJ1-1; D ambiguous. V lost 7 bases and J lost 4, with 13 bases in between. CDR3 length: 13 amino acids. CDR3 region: CASKRSSGTEAFF. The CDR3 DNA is TGTGCCAGCAAAAGATCCAGTGGCACTGAAGCTTTCTTT.

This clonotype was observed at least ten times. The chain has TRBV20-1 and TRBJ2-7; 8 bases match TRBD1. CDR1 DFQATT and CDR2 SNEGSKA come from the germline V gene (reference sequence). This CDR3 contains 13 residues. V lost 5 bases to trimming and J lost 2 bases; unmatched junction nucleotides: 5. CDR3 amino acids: CSALGQDTYEQYF. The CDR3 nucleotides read TGCAGTGCTCTGGGACAGGATACCTACGAGCAGTACTTC.

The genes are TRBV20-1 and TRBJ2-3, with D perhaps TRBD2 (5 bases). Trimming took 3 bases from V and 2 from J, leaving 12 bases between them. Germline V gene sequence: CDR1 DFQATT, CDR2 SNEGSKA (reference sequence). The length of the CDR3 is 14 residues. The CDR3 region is CSASHLAYTDTQYF. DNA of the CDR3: TGCAGTGCTAGCCATCTAGCTTACACAGATACGCAGTATTTT.

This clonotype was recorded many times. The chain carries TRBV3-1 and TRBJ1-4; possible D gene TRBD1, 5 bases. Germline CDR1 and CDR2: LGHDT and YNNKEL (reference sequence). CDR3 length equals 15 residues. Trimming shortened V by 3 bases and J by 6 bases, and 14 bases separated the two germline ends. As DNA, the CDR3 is TGTGCCAGCAGCCACGGGACGGCGGTCGATGAAAAACTGTTTTTT. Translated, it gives CASSHGTAVDEKLFF.

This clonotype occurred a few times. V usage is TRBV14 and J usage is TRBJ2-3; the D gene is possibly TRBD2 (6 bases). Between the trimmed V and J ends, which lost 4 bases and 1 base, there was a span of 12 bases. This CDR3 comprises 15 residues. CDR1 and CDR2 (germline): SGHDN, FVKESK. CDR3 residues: CASSLLRDRTDTQYF. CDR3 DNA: TGTGCCAGCAGCCTTCTGCGGGACCGCACAGATACGCAGTATTTT.

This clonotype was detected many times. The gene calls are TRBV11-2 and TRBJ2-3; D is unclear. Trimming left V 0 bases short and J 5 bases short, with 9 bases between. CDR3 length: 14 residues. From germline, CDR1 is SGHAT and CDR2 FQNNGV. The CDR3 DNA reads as TGTGCCAGCAGCTTAGATGGATTCAAAGATACGCAGTATTTT. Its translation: CASSLDGFKDTQYF.

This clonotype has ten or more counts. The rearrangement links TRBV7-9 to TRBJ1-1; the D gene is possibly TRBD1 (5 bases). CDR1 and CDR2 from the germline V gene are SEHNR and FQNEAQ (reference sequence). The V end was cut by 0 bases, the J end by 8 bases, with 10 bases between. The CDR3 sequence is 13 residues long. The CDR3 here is CASSLAGQDEAFF. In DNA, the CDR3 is TGTGCCAGCAGCTTAGCGGGGCAGGACGAAGCTTTCTTT. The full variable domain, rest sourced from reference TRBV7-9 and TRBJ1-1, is DTGVSQNPRHKITKRGQNVTFRCDPISEHNRLYWYRQTLGQGPEFLTYFQNEAQLEKSRLLSDRFSAERPKGSFSTLEIQRTEQGDSAMYLCASSLAGQDEAFFGQGTRLTVV.

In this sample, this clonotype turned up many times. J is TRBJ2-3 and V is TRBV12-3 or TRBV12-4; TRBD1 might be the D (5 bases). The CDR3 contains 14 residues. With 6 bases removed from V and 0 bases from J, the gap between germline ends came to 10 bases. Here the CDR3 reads CASRTVTSTDTQYF. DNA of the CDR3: TGTGCCAGCAGGACAGTGACTAGCACAGATACGCAGTATTTT.

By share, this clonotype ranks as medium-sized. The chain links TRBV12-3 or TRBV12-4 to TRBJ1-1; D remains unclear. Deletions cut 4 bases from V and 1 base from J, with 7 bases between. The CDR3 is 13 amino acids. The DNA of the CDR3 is TGTGCCAGCAGTTCCGGACCGAACACTGAAGCTTTCTTT. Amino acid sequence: CASSSGPNTEAFF.

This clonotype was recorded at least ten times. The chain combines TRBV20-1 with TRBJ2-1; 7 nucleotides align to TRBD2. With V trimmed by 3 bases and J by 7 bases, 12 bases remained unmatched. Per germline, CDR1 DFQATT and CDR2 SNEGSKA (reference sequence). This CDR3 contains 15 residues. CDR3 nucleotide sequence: TGCAGTGCTAGGCCTCGGGGGGTGGCCTTGAATGAGCAGTTCTTC. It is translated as CSARPRGVALNEQFF.

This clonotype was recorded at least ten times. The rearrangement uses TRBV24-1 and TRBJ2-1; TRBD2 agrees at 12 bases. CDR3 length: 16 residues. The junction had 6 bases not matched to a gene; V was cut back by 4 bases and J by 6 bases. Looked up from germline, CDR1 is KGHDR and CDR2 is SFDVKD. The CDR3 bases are TGTGCCACCAGTGAGGGGACTAGCGGGTTAGGCAATGAGCAGTTCTTC. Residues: CATSEGTSGLGNEQFF.

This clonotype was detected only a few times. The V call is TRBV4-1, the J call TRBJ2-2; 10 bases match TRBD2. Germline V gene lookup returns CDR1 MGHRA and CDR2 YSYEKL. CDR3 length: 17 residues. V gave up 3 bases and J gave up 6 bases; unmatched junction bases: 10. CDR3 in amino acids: CASSHRTSGIVPGELFF. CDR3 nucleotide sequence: TGCGCCAGCAGCCATCGAACTAGCGGGATCGTCCCCGGGGAGCTGTTTTTT.

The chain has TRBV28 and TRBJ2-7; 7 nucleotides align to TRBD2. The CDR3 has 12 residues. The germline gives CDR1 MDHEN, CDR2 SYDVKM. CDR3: CATSAGVDEQYV. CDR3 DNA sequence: TGTGCGACATCCGCGGGGGTGGACGAGCAGTACGTC.

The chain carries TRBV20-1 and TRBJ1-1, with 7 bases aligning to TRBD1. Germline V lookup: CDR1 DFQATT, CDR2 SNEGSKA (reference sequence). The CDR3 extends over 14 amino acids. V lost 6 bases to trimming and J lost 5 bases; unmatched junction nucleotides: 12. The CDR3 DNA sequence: TGCAGTGCAACCAGCGACAGGGTATCGACTGAAGCTTTCTTT. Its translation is CSATSDRVSTEAFF.

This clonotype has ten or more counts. The CDR3 loop reads CASSTPSGTYEQYF. CDR3 DNA sequence: TGTGCCAGCAGCACGCCTAGCGGTACCTACGAGCAGTACTTC. J is TRBJ2-7 and V is TRBV12-3 or TRBV12-4; 7 nucleotides agree with TRBD2. Trimming took 6 bases from V and 2 from J; bases not matched to a gene: 7. The CDR3 length is 14 residues.

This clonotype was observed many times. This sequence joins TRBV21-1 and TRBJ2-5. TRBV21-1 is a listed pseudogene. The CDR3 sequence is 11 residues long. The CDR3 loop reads CASSTEETQYF. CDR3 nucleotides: TGTGCCAGCAGCACCGAAGAGACCCAGTACTTC.

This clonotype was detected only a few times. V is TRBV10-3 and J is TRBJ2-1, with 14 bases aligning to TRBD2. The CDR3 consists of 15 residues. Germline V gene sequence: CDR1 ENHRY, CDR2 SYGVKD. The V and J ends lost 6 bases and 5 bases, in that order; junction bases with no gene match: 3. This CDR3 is CAIRLTSGGDNEQFF. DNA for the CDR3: TGTGCCATCAGGCTGACTAGCGGGGGGGACAATGAGCAGTTCTTC.

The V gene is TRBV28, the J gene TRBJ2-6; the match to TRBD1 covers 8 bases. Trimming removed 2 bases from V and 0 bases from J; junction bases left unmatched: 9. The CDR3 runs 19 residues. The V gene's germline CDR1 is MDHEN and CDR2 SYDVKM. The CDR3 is CASSLPTGTGTSGANVLTF. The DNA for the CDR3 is TGTGCCAGCAGTTTACCTACCGGGACAGGCACCTCTGGGGCCAACGTCCTGACTTTC.

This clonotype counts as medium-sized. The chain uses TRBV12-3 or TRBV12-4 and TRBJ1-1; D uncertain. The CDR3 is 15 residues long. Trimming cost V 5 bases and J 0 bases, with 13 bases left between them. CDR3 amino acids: CASSRAGVMNTEAFF. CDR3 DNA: TGTGCCAGCAGTAGGGCCGGGGTTATGAACACTGAAGCTTTCTTT.

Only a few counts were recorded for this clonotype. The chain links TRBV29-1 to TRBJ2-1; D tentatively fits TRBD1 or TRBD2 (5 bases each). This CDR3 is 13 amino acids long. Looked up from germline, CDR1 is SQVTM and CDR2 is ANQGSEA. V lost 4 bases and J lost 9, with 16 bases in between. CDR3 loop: CSVVRSGLGEQFF. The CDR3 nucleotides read TGCAGCGTTGTTCGATCGGGGCTTGGTGAGCAGTTCTTC.